This TCR beta chain comes out of a study of shared clonotypes between healthy human individuals. Whole-study context: CD8 memory received one plate per donor, CD8 naive two, CD4 memory three and CD4 naive three.

As defined, naive CD8 cells were CD45RO-negative and positively selected for CCR7, with terminally differentiated effector memory CD45RA+ cells excluded. The test was conducted at deep level. Libraries were prepared by immunoSEQ multiplex PCR; TCRdb keeps only in-frame clonotypes and omits some of them. The repertoire holds about 2,200,000 clones, with 85% to 95% as singletons. Germline values: CDR1 LNHDA, CDR2 SQIVND (reference sequence). V was cut by 3 bases and J by 5 bases, with 13 bases left in between. The CDR3 spans 14 residues. The sequence derives from a man younger than 35 in good health. Some clones in this sample may be carry-over from other donors' samples. The genes are TRBV19 and TRBJ2-5; D is ambiguous. Material for sequencing was naive CD8+ T cells from PBMCs. CDR3 protein: CASSIFLGMETQYF. The CDR3 DNA sequence: TGTGCCAGTAGTATTTTTTTAGGTATGGAGACCCAGTACTTC.